This T cell receptor (beta chain) stems from a study of vaccination and CD4 T cells after COVID-19. Treatment noted: roughly 10-day PBMC culture with coronavirus spike peptide pools or control peptides (ViraFEST assay). At the Johns Hopkins FTIC core, DNA taken from cultured CD4+ T cells was sequenced by way of the Oncomine TCR Beta short-read assay. TCRdb re-called the PCR reads with MiXCR, one entry per CDR3 protein. This sample yields 9,500 to 15,000 distinct CDR3 sequences, of which roughly half are seen a single time; roughly 15% belongs to the top ten. This clonotype was counted only a few times. Its antigen is not known. The sequence came from a human donor with COVID-19. The specimen was cultured CD4+ T cells from blood, collected after SARS-CoV-2 vaccination.

This CDR3 reads CASSPALAGSYEQYF. CDR3 DNA sequence: TGTGCCAGCAGCCCGGCACTAGCGGGCTCCTACGAGCAGTACTTC. This sequence joins TRBV11-1 and TRBJ2-7; 9 bases agree with TRBD2. V lost 5 bases to trimming and J lost 0 bases; unmatched junction nucleotides: 5. The germline V gene encodes CDR1 SGHAT and CDR2 FQDESV (reference sequence). The CDR3 totals 15 residues.